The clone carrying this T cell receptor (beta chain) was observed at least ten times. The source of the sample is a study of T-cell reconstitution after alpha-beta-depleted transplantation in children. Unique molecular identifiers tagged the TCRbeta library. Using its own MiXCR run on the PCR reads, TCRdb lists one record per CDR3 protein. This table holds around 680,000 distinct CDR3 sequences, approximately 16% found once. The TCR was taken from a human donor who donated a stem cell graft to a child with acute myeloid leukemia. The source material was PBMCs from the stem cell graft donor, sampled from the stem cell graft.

The CDR3 nucleotides read TGTGCCAGCAGTTACGTAGGGCCCACAGATACGCAGTATTTT. The encoded protein is CASSYVGPTDTQYF. The chain combines TRBV6-5 with TRBJ2-3; D is ambiguous. There are 14 residues in the CDR3. Germline assignment: CDR1 MNHEY and CDR2 SVGAGI. The V gene lost 2 bases and the J gene lost 2 bases, with 8 bases spanning the gap.